This T cell receptor (beta chain) originates from a study of cytomegalovirus exposure and HLA in healthy donors. Study-level findings and limits: A prior analysis recorded that most TCR beta V segments were productive about 87% or about 30% of the time. As a later analysis revealed, the rate of TCR association differed by HLA locus, with DRB1 most and HLA-C fewest.

The V and J ends lost 5 bases and 3 bases, in that order; junction bases with no gene match: 7. The germline gives CDR1 SGHTA, CDR2 FQGNSA. This CDR3 is built from 15 residues. For this clone: What it binds is unknown.

60 Vbeta and 13 Jbeta primers were used in PCR. Some clones are missing from TCRdb's copy, which holds only in-frame ones; the method was immunoSEQ multiplex PCR. The sample carries 90,000 to 120,000 clones, 75% to 85% recorded once. This chain connects TRBV7-2 to TRBJ2-7; 10 nucleotides line up with TRBD2. This receptor was obtained from a woman aged 18-29 years in good health and CMV-seronegative. Sequenced sample: PBMCs. CDR3 DNA: TGTGCCAGCAGCGCCCTAGCGGGGGCTTTCTACGAGCAGTACTTC. It yields the protein CASSALAGAFYEQYF.